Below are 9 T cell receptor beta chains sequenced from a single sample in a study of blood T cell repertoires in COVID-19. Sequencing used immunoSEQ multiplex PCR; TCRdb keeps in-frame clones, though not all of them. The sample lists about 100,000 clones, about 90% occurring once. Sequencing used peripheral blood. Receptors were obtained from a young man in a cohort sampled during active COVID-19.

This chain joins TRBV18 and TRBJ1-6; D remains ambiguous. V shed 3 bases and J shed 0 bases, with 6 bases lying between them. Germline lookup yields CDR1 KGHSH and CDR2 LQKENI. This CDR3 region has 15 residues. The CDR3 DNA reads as TGTGCCAGCTCACCGAGGAGCTCCTATAATTCACCCCTCCACTTT. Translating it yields CASSPRSSYNSPLHF.

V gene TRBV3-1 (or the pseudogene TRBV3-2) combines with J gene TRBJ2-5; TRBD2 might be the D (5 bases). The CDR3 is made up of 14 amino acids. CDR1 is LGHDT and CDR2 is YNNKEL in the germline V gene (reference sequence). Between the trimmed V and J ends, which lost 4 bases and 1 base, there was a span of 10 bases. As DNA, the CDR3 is TGTGCCAGCAGCCCTTGGGCGGGCCAAGAGACCCAGTACTTC. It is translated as CASSPWAGQETQYF.

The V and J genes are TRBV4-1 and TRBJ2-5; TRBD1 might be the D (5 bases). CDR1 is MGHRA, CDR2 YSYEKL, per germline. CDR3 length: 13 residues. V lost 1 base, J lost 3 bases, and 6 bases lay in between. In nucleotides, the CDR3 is TGCGCCAGCAGCCAAGCCAGGGAAGAGACCCAGTACTTC. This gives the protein CASSQAREETQYF.

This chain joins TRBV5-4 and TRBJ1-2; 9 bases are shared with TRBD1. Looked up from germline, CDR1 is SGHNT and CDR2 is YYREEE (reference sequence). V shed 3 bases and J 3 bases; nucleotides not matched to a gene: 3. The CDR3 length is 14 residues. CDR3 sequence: CASSSRDRDYGYTF. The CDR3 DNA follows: TGTGCCAGCAGCTCCCGGGACAGGGACTATGGCTACACCTTC.

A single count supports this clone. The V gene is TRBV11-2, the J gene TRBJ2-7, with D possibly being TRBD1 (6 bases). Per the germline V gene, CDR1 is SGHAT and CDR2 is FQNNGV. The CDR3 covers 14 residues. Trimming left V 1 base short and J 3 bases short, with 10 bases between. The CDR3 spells CASSLGLDSYEQYF. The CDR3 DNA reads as TGTGCCAGCAGCTTAGGGCTGGACAGCTACGAGCAGTACTTC. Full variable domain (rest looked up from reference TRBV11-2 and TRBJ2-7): EAGVAQSPRYKIIEKRQSVAFWCNPISGHATLYWYQQILGQGPKLLIQFQNNGVVDDSQLPKDRFSAERLKGVDSTLKIQPAKLEDSAVYLCASSLGLDSYEQYFGPGTRLTVT.

The CDR3 DNA reads as TGTGCCAGCAACTCGATCGGGAACTACGAGCAGTACTTC. Protein: CASNSIGNYEQYF. The chain links TRBV27 to TRBJ2-7, with D possibly matching TRBD2 (5 bases). This CDR3 has 13 amino acids. Germline CDR1 reads MNHEY; CDR2 reads SMNVEV (reference sequence). V was clipped by 7 bases and J by 3 bases, with 13 bases between them.

DNA of the CDR3: TGTGCCAGCAGTGGGGACAGGGGAGAAGCTTTCTTT. This sequence encodes CASSGDRGEAFF. V is TRBV12-3 or TRBV12-4 and J is TRBJ1-1, with 10 bases matching TRBD1. The length of the CDR3 is 12 residues. V was clipped by 5 bases and J by 8 bases; unmatched bases: 2.

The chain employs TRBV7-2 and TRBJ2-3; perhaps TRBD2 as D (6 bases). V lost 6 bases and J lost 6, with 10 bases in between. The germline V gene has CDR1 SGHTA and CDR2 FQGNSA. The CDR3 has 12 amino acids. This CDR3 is CASSRRGDTQYF. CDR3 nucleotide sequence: TGTGCCAGCAGTCGCCGGGGGGATACGCAGTATTTT.

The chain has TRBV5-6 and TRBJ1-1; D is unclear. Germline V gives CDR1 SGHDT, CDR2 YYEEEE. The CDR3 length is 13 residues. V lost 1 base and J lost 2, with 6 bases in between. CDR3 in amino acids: CASSLTVNTEAFF. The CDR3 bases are TGTGCCAGCAGCTTGACAGTAAACACTGAAGCTTTCTTT.